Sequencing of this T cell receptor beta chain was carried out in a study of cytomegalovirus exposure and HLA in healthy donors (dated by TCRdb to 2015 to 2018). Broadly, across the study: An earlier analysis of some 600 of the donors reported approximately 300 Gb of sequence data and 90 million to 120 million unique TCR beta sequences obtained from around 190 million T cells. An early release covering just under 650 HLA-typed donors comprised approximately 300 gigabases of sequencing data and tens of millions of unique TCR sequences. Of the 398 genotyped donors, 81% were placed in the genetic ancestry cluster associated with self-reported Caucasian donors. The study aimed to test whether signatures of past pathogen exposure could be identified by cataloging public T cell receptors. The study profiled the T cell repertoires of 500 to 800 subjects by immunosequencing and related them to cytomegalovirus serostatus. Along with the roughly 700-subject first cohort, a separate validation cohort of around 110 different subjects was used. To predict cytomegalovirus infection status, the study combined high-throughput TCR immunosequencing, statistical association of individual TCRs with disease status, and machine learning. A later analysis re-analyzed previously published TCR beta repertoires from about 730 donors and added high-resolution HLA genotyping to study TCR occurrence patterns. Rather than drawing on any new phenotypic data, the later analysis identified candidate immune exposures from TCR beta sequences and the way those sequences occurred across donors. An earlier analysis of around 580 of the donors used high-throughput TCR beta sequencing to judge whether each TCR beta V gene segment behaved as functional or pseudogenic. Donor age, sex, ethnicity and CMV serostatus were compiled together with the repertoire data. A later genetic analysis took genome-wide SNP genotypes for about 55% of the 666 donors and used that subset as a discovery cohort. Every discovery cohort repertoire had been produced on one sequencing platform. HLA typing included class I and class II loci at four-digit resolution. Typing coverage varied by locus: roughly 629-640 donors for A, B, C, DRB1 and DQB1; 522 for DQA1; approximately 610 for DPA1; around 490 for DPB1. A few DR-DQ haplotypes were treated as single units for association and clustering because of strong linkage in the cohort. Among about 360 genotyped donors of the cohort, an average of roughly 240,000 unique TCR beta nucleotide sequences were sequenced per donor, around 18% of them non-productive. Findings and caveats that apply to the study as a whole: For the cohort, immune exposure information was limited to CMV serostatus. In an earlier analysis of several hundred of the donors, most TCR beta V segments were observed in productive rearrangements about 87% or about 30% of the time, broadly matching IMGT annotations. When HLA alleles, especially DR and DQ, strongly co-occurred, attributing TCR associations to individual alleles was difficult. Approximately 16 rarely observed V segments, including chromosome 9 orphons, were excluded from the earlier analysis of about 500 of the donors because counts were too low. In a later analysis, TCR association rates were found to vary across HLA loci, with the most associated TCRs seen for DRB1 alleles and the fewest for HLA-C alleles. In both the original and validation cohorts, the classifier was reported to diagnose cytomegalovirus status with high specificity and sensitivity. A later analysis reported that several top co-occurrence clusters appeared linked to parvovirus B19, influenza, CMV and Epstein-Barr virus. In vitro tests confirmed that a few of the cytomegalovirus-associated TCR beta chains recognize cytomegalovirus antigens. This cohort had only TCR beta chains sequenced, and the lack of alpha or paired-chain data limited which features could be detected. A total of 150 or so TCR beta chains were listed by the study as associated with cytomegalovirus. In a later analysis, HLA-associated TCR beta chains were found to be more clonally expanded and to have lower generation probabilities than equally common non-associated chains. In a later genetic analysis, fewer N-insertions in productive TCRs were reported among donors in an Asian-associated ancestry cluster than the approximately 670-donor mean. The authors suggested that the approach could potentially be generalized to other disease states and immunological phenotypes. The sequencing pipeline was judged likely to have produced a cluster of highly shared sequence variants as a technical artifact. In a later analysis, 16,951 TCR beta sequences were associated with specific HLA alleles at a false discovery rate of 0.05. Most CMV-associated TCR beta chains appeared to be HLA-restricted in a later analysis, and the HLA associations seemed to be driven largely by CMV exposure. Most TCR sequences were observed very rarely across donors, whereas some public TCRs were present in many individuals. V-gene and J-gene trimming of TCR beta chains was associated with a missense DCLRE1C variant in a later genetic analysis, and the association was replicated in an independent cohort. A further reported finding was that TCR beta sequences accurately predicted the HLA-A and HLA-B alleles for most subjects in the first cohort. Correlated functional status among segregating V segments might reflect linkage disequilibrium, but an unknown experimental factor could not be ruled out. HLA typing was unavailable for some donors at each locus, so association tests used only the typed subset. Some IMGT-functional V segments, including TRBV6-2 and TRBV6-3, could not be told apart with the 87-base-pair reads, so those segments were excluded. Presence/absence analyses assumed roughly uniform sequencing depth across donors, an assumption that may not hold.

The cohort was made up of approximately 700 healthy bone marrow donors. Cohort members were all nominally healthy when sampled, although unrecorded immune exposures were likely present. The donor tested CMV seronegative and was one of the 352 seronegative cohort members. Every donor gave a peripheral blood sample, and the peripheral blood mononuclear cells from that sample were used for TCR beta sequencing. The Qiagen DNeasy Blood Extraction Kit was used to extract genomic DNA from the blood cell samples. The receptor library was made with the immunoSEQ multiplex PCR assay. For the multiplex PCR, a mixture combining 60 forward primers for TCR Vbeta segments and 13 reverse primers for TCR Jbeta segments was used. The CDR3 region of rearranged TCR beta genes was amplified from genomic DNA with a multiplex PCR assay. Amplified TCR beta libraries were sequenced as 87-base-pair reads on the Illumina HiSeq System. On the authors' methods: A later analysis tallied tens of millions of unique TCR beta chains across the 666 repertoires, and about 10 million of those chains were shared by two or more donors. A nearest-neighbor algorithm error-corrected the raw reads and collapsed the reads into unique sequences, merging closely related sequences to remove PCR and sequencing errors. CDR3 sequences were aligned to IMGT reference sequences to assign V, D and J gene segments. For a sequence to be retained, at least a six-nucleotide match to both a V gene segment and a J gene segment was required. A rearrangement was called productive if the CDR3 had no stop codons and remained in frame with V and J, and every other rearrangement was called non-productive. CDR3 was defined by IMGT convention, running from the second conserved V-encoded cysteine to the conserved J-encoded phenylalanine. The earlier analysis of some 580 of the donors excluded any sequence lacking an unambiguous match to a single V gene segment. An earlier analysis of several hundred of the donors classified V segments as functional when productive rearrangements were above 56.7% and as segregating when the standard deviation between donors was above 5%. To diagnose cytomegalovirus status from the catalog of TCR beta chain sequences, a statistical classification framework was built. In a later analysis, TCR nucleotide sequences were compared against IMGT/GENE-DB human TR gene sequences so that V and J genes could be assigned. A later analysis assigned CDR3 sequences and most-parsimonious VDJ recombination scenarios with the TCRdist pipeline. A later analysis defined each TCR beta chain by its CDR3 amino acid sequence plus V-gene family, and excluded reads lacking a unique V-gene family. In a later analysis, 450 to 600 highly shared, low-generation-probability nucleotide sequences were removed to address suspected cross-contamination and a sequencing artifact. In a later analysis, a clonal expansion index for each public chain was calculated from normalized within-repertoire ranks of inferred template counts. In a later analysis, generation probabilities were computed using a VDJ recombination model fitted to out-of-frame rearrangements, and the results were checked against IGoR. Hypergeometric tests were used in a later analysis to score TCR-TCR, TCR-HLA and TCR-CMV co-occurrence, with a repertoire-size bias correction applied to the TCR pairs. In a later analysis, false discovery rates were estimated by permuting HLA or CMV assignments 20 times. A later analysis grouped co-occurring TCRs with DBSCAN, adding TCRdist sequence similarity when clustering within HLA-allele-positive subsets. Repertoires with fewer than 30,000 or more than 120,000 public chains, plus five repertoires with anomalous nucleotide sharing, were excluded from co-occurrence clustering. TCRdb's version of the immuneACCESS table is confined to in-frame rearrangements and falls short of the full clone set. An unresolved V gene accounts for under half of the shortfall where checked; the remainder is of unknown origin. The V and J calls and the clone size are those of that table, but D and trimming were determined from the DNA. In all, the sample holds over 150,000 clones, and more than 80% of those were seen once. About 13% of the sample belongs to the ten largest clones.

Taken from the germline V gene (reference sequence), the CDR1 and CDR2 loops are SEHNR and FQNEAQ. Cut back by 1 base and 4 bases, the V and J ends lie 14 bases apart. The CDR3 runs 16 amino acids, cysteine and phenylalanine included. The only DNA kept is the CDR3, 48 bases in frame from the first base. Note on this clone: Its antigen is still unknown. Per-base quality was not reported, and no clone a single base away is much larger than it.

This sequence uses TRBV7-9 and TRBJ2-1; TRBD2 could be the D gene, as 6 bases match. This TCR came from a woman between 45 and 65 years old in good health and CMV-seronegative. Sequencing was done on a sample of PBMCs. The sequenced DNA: TGTGCCAGCAGCTTAGGGGGACTGGTACTTTACAATGAGCAGTTCTTC. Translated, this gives CASSLGGLVLYNEQFF.